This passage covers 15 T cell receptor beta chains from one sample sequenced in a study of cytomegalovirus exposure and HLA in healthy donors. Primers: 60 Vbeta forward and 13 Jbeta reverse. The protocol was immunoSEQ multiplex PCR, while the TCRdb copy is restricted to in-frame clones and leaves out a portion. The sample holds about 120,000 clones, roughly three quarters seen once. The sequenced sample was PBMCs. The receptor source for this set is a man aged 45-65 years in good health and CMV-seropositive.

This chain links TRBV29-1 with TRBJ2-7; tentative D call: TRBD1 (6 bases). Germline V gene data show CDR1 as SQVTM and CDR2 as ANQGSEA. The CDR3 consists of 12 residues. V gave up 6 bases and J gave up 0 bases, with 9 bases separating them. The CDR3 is CSVTGFSYEQYF. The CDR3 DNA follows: TGCAGCGTAACAGGGTTCTCCTACGAGCAGTACTTC.

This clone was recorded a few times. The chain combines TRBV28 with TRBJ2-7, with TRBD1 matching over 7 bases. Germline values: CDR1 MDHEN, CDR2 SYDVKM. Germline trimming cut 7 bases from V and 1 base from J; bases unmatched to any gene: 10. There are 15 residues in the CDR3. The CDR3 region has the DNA TGTGCCAGCACTCCCTGGGGACAGAAGTCCTACGAGCAGTACTTC. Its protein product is CASTPWGQKSYEQYF. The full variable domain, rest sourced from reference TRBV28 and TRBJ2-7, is DVKVTQSSRYLVKRTGEKVFLECVQDMDHENMFWYRQDPGLGLRLIYFSYDVKMKEKGDIPEGYSVSREKKERFSLILESASTNQTSMYLCASTPWGQKSYEQYFGPGTRLTVT.

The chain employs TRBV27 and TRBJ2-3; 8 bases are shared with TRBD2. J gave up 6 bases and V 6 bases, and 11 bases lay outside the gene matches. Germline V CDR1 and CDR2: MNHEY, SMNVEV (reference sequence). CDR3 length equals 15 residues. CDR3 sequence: CASSREGGGRDTQYF. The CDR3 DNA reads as TGTGCCAGCAGCCGGGAAGGCGGGGGGAGGGATACGCAGTATTTT.

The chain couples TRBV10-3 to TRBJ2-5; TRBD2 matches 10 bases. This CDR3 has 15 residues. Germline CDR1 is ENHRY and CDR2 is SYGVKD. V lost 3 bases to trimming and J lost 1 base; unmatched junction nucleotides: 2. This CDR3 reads CAISDRTSGQETQYF. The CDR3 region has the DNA TGTGCCATCAGTGATCGGACTAGCGGCCAAGAGACCCAGTACTTC.

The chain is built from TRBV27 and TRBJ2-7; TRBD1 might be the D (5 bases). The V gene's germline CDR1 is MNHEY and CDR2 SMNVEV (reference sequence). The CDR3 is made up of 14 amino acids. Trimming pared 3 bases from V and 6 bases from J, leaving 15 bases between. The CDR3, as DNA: TGTGCCAGCAGTTTCCGAGCAGGGCAGTCCGAGCAGTACTTC. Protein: CASSFRAGQSEQYF.

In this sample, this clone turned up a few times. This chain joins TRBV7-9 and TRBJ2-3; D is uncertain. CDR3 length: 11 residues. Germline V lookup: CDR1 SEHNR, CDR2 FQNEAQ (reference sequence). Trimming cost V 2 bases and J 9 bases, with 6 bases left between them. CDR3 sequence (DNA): TGTGCCAGCAGCTTACCCCAGACGCAGTATTTT. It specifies CASSLPQTQYF.

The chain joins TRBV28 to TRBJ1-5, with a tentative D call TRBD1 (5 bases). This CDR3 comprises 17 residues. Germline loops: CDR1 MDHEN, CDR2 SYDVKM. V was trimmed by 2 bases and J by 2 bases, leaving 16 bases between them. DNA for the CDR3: TGTGCCAGCAGTTTACAGGGCGGGGCGGGGGGCAATCAGCCCCAGCATTTT. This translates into CASSLQGGAGGNQPQHF.

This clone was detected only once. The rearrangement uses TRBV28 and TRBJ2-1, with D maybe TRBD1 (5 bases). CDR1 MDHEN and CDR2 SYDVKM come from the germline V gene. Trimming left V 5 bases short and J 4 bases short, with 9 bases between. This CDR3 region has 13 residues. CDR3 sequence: CASSPDSYNEQFF. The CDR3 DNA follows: TGTGCCAGCAGTCCCGACAGTTACAATGAGCAGTTCTTC.

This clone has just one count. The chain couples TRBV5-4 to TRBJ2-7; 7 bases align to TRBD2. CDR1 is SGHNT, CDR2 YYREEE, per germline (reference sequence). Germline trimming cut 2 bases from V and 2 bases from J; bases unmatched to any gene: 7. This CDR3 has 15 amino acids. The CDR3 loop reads CASSFQLAATYEQYF. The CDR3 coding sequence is TGTGCCAGCAGCTTTCAGCTAGCGGCGACCTACGAGCAGTACTTC.

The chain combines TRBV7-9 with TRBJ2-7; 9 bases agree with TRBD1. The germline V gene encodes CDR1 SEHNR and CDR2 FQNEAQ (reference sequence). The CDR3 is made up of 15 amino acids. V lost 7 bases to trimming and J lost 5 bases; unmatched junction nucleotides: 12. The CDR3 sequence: CASIQTGTGPHEQYF. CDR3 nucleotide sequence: TGTGCCAGCATCCAAACCGGGACAGGGCCGCACGAGCAGTACTTC.

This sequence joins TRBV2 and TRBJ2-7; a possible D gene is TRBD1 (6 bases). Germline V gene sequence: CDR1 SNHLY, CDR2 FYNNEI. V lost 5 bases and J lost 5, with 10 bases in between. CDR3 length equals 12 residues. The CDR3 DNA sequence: TGTGCCAGCAGTTACGGGACACACGAGCAGTACTTC. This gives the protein CASSYGTHEQYF.

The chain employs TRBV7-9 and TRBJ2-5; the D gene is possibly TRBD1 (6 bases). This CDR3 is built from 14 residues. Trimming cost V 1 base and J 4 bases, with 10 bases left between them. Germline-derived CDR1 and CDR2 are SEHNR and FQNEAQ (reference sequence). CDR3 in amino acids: CASSLVVGGETQYF. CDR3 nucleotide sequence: TGTGCCAGCAGCTTAGTTGTAGGGGGAGAGACCCAGTACTTC.

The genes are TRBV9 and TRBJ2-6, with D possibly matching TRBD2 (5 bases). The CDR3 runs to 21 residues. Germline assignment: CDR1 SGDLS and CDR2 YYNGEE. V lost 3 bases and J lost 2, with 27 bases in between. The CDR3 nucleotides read TGTGCCAGCAGCGCCCAACCCTATACGCCGGGCCTGAGGGCTGGGGCCAACGTCCTGACTTTC. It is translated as CASSAQPYTPGLRAGANVLTF.

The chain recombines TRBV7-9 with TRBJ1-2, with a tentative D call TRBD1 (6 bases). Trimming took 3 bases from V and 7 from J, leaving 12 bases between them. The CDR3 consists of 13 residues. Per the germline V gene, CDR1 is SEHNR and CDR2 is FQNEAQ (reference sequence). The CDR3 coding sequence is TGTGCCAGCAGCTTCGGACAGACGACTGGCTACACCTTC. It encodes CASSFGQTTGYTF.

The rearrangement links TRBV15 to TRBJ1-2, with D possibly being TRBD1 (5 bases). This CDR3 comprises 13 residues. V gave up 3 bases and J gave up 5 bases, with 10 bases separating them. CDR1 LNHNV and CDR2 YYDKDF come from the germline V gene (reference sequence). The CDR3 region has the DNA TGTGCCACCAGCAGGGCAGGGAGGTATGGCTACACCTTC. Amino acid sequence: CATSRAGRYGYTF.